The clone carrying this T cell receptor (beta chain) has a handful of counts. Antigen: not known. This record comes from a study of T cells in Graves' hyperthyroidism and ophthalmopathy. Points from the study as a whole: It was a median roughly 6.5 months before onset that the model predicted ophthalmopathy.

The cohort's ophthalmopathy patients, a group with duration under 3 months, had a Clinical Activity Score of at least 3 and a NOSPECS grade of at least 4. Patients showing uncontrolled infection, other autoimmune disease, pregnancy or lactation were ineligible. Each 10 ml fresh peripheral blood draw supplied the PBMCs. Germline lookup yields CDR1 SGHRS and CDR2 YFSETQ. Between the trimmed V and J ends, which lost 4 bases and 6 bases, there was a span of 19 bases. The CDR3 contains 15 residues. Amplification of TCR beta CDR3 regions used RNA as the template. HTBI primers were employed in a first-round RT-PCR of the TCR CDR3. TCRdb re-derived calls from the multiplex PCR reads in MiXCR, one entry per CDR3 protein. The sample contains 400,000 to 450,000 distinct CDR3 sequences, roughly 15% of which appear only once.

The V and J genes are TRBV5-1 and TRBJ1-2; D gene unclear. Sequencing was done on a sample of blood. The origin of this receptor is a young man with Graves' ophthalmopathy. CDR3 loop: CASSRHSGVLDGYTF. In DNA, the CDR3 is TGCGCCAGCAGCCGGCACAGTGGGGTTTTGGATGGCTACACCTTC.